This T cell receptor beta chain stems from a study of OX40 agonist ivuxolimab in advanced cancers. This clone was found once. Libraries were prepared by immunoSEQ multiplex PCR; TCRdb keeps only in-frame clonotypes and omits some of them. The sample holds about 70,000 clones; approximately 90% are singletons and the top ten take less than 10%. Germline values: CDR1 SGHVS, CDR2 FNYEAQ. V lost 1 base, J lost 1 base, and 17 bases lay in between. This CDR3 has 18 amino acids. This sequence joins TRBV7-6 and TRBJ2-4; the D gene is possibly TRBD1 (6 bases). The sample in question was CD4+ or CD8+ T cells sorted from blood, obtained in a trial of the OX40 agonist ivuxolimab. The receptor's source is an adult with an advanced solid tumor such as melanoma, head and neck, liver or kidney cancer. CDR3 bases: TGTGCCAGCAGCTTAGTAATACCCGGGACACTCGCCAAAAACATTCAGTACTTC. Protein: CASSLVIPGTLAKNIQYF.